One T cell receptor (beta chain) is described in this entry. This record comes from a study of blood T cell repertoires in COVID-19. Study-wide background: Samples of COVID-19 (acute and convalescent) were obtained from the United States, Italy and Spain. PBMCs, B-cell-depleted T cells, or T cells provided the cDNA or gDNA that made up the material.

V gave up 1 base and J gave up 8 bases, with 10 bases separating them. The CDR3 loop spans 14 amino acids. Germline assignment: CDR1 SGHKS and CDR2 YYEKEE (reference sequence). Followed over time, Seattle patients had been enrolled while infection was active. Profiled with immunoSEQ multiplex PCR; TCRdb holds only in-frame clones, not every one. The table has 60,000 to 70,000 clones, approximately 86% seen once. The chain employs TRBV5-5 and TRBJ1-6; D gene ambiguous. The material sequenced was peripheral blood. The TCR originated in a man in his forties with COVID-19, enrolled during active disease. The CDR3 DNA follows: TGTGCCAGCAGCTTGTTGGCGCGGGATTCACCCCTCCACTTT. This translates into CASSLLARDSPLHF.